A selection of T cell receptor beta chains follows, all from one sample in a study of blood T cell repertoires in COVID-19. Data came from immunoSEQ multiplex PCR; TCRdb stores just in-frame clones and leaves some out. The sample consists of more than 350,000 clones, about 86% of them appearing once. Sequencing was performed on PBMCs or T cells enriched from blood (not recorded which). The receptors stem from a woman between 45 and 65 years old who had recovered from COVID-19. Both conserved end residues are part of each CDR3.

v_gene,j_gene,CDR3aa
TRBV19,TRBJ2-3,CASSTQGTDTQYF
TRBV3-1/TRBV3-2,TRBJ2-2,CASSQRFAYAGKTGELFF
TRBV7-9,TRBJ2-7,CASSHRGGEQYF
TRBV7-2,TRBJ2-1,CASSPLAGYNEQFF
TRBV9,TRBJ2-7,CASSPGLPPPYEQYF
TRBV4-2,TRBJ1-3,CASSQDFGIHSGNTIYF
TRBV2,TRBJ2-1,CASTVDRGYNEQFF
TRBV4-1,TRBJ2-1,CASSQTQGLPYNEQFF
TRBV18,TRBJ2-6,CASSPGIRGGHSGANVLTF
TRBV3-1/TRBV3-2,TRBJ1-1,CASSKTGGIDTEAFF
TRBV6-2/TRBV6-3,TRBJ2-5,CASSYAASGGPRRVETQYF
TRBV6-1,TRBJ2-7,CASSAATGQGRYEQYF
TRBV18,TRBJ2-3,CASSPGLAGVLSTDTQYF
TRBV19,TRBJ1-3,CASSISSAGGTLSGNTIYF
TRBV4-1,TRBJ2-1,CASSQDLGRGGEQFF